This record covers a single T cell receptor (beta chain). Produced via immunoSEQ multiplex PCR; TCRdb's table is partial and in-frame only. The profile shows approximately 76,000 clones, 83% of them singletons. V was shortened by 0 bases and J by 9 bases, with 17 bases between the two germline ends. Germline assignment: CDR1 LGHNA and CDR2 YNFKEQ. The CDR3 is 16 residues long. The sample comes from a study of blood T cell repertoires in COVID-19. Sequenced sample: peripheral blood. The chain employs TRBV4-2 and TRBJ1-4; D might be TRBD1 (5 bases). This receptor was obtained from a woman in her fifties or sixties with acute or convalescent COVID-19. The CDR3 loop reads CASSQDGQGPFKKLFF. For the CDR3, the DNA is TGTGCCAGCAGCCAAGATGGGCAGGGCCCCTTCAAAAAACTGTTTTTT.